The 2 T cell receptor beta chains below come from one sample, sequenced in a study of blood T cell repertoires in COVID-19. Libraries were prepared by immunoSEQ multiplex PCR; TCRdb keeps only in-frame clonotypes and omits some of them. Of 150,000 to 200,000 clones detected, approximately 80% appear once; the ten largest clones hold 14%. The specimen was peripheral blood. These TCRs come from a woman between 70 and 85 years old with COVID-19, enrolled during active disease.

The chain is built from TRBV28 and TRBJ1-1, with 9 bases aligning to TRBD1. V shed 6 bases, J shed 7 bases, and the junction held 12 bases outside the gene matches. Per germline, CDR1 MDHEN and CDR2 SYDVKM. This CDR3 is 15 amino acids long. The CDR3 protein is CASRLPGQGYLEAFF. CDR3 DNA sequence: TGTGCCAGCAGACTACCGGGACAGGGTTATCTTGAAGCTTTCTTT.

CDR3 residues: CASSLRRAYEQYV. DNA for the CDR3: TGTGCCAGCAGTTTACGGAGAGCCTACGAGCAGTACGTC. The chain joins TRBV28 to TRBJ2-7; D gene unclear. This CDR3 is 13 amino acids long. The ends were cut back, 2 bases at V and 2 bases at J, with 7 bases in the middle. Germline V CDR1 and CDR2: MDHEN, SYDVKM.